A selection of T cell receptor beta chains follows, all from one sample in a study of blood T cell repertoires in COVID-19. Using immunoSEQ multiplex PCR, the repertoire was profiled, and TCRdb retains in-frame clones only, with some absent. The sample has 90,000 to 100,000 clones, 85% seen once. The sequenced material came from peripheral blood. These receptors were taken from an elderly man with acute or convalescent COVID-19. Each CDR3 is given without its conserved first and last residue. The D gene is left open where the match is weak.

d_call j_call v_call cdr3_aa
TRBD1 TRBJ1-3 TRBV19 ASSILTGMAGNTIY
. TRBJ2-3 TRBV5-1 ASSLGSPTDTQY
. TRBJ1-2 TRBV6-5 ASSRDQGNYGYT
. TRBJ1-1 TRBV19 ASSPKVLTEAF
. TRBJ2-2 TRBV15 ATSRDGRGDSGELF
. TRBJ2-2 TRBV6-5 ATAGTHQTGELF
. TRBJ2-3 TRBV5-1 ASSLELARDTQY
TRBD1 TRBJ1-2 TRBV6-4 ASSDDRAGGYT
. TRBJ2-5 TRBV12-3/TRBV12-4 ASSRSKETQY
TRBD2 TRBJ2-7 TRBV4-1 ASSQGMGGRASYEQY
TRBD2 TRBJ2-1 TRBV11-2 ASSLVSLAGGEQF
. TRBJ2-7 TRBV11-3 ASSPGGVSSYEQY
TRBD1 TRBJ1-3 TRBV6-5 ASSLQGADGNTIY
TRBD2 TRBJ2-2 TRBV5-4 ASSPGGTSGTGELF
. TRBJ1-5 TRBV4-2 ASTLEVTGDSNQPQH
TRBD2 TRBJ2-7 TRBV4-3 ASSQEPSGSTNEQY
TRBD2 TRBJ2-7 TRBV6-4 ASRRGLAGDSYEQY
. TRBJ2-3 TRBV6-5 ASSYIGIEGTQY
TRBD1 TRBJ1-5 TRBV19 ASSRGTTGGVLIAQPQH
TRBD1 TRBJ2-2 TRBV3-1/TRBV3-2 ASSQCLGQTNTGELF
TRBD2 TRBJ2-4 TRBV5-5 ASSTLLAGATKNIQY
TRBD2 TRBJ2-1 TRBV27 ASIPPGLARYNEQF
. TRBJ1-4 TRBV28 ASSLGRTTNEKLF
. TRBJ2-7 TRBV4-2 ASSQADGSAYEQY
. TRBJ2-5 TRBV7-3 ASSPPGSETQY
. TRBJ2-7 TRBV5-4 ASSQRLPGHSYEQY
TRBD1 TRBJ2-1 TRBV18 ASSPVEDRGSRGSYNEQF
. TRBJ2-1 TRBV11-3 ASSPGVPGEQF
. TRBJ1-2 TRBV6-5 ASSPRTGDYGYT
TRBD1 TRBJ2-2 TRBV9 ASSVAPGQGHTGELF
. TRBJ1-1 TRBV27 ASTGTGFATEAF
. TRBJ2-1 TRBV7-2 ASSLGRPPGEQF
TRBD2 TRBJ2-7 TRBV4-1 ASSLTSGSSYEQY
TRBD1 TRBJ2-5 TRBV27 ASSFRTGRAETQY
TRBD2 TRBJ2-7 TRBV6-2/TRBV6-3 ASSWTSGSYEQY
. TRBJ1-2 TRBV27 AGYRATNYGYT
TRBD1 TRBJ2-7 TRBV18 ASSHLGQGLYEQY
TRBD2 TRBJ2-7 TRBV28 ASSGRGGIGIRAPEQY
TRBD2 TRBJ2-1 TRBV30 AWSAERKASGRDEQF
. TRBJ2-3 TRBV29-1 SVEVSFTDTQY
. TRBJ1-2 TRBV29-1 SVESQGGYGYT
TRBD1 TRBJ1-4 TRBV28 ASSLPPGQGGEKLF
TRBD1 TRBJ1-6 TRBV5-4 ASSSIPGTGHSSYNSPLH
TRBD1 TRBJ2-7 TRBV3-1/TRBV3-2 ASSQVTGTYEQY
. TRBJ1-2 TRBV19 ASSITPGVNYGYT
. TRBJ1-5 TRBV9 ASSAGTYNQPQH
TRBD2 TRBJ2-3 TRBV5-6 ATPTGAGGHRGTDTQY
. TRBJ1-2 TRBV21-1 ASTMGGYSYT
. TRBJ1-2 TRBV7-9 ASSLAPGVDGYT
. TRBJ2-1 TRBV12-3/TRBV12-4 ASSFGSGNEQF
. TRBJ1-5 TRBV6-6 ASSGEAEPQH
. TRBJ1-1 TRBV19 ASKQGFLGGNTEAF
. TRBJ1-2 TRBV6-5 ASRIQGAGYT
. TRBJ1-1 TRBV28 ASSLWKGFGNTEAF
TRBD1 TRBJ1-2 TRBV2 ASGTGQFYGYT